The 29 T cell receptor beta chains below all came from one sample that was sequenced in a study of CXCR3-negative and CXCR3-positive naive CD8 T cells. The libraries of TRB cDNA were constructed through 5' RACE using UMI labels. TCRdb reprocessed the 5' RACE reads, with one entry per CDR3 protein and no DNA. Its table records 50,000 to 65,000 distinct CDR3 sequences. Sequencing input: naive CXCR3- CD8+ T cells from blood. Subset meaning: CD45RO-CCR7+CD27+CD95- naive CD8+ T cells lacking CXCR3 (TNR3-). These receptor sequences come from a human donor in good health. Some clones in this sample may be carry-over from other donors' samples.

The J gene is TRBJ2-7, the V gene TRBV7-9. Germline CDR1 and CDR2: SEHNR and FQNEAQ (reference sequence). The CDR3 has 15 residues. CDR3 protein: CASSIEETYSYEQYF. The complete variable domain, with remaining parts taken from reference TRBV7-9 and TRBJ2-7, reads DTGVSQNPRHKITKRGQNVTFRCDPISEHNRLYWYRQTLGQGPEFLTYFQNEAQLEKSRLLSDRFSAERPKGSFSTLEIQRTEQGDSAMYLCASSIEETYSYEQYFGPGTRLTVT.

This rearrangement joins TRBV7-9 to TRBJ2-2. The CDR3 is made up of 18 amino acids. In germline, CDR1 is SEHNR, CDR2 FQNEAQ (reference sequence). CDR3 sequence reads: CASSSTLSRPQDTGELFF.

This chain connects TRBV11-2 to TRBJ2-7. The CDR3 length is 12 residues. CDR1 and CDR2 (germline): SGHAT, FQNNGV. Here the CDR3 reads CASSTDLYEQYF.

The rearrangement uses TRBV5-4 and TRBJ2-2; TCRdb's D gene call, TRBD1, goes unchecked for lack of DNA. The CDR3 extends over 14 amino acids. Germline assignment: CDR1 SGHNT and CDR2 YYREEE (reference sequence). This CDR3 reads CASRLGGATGELFF. Combining the CDR3 with reference TRBV5-4 and TRBJ2-2 gives the whole variable domain ETGVTQSPTHLIKTRGQQVTLRCSSQSGHNTVSWYQQALGQGPQFIFQYYREEENGRGNFPPRFSGLQFPNYSSELNVNALELDDSALYLCASRLGGATGELFFGEGSRLTVL.

CDR3 protein: CSARDPDNYNSPLHF. The chain recombines TRBV20-1 with TRBJ1-6; the TRBD1 assignment by TCRdb is unverifiable without DNA. Germline values: CDR1 DFQATT, CDR2 SNEGSKA (reference sequence). The CDR3 loop spans 15 amino acids.

The CDR3 sequence: CSARGQGDHEQFF. This chain links TRBV20-1 with TRBJ2-1; TCRdb's D call of TRBD1 is untestable without DNA. Germline loops: CDR1 DFQATT, CDR2 SNEGSKA (reference sequence). The CDR3 is 13 residues long.

The chain couples TRBV28 to TRBJ2-5; TCRdb lists TRBD1, though no DNA is available to test this call. Looked up from germline, CDR1 is MDHEN and CDR2 is SYDVKM. The CDR3 covers 15 residues. CDR3 amino acids: CASRPGVTWEETQYF.

V and J are TRBV7-9 and TRBJ1-6; as DNA is missing, the TRBD1 call by TCRdb cannot be tested. The CDR3 has 12 amino acids. Per germline, CDR1 SEHNR and CDR2 FQNEAQ (reference sequence). CDR3 sequence reads: CASSLARGPLHF.

The gene calls are TRBV5-1 and TRBJ2-1. Germline V CDR1 and CDR2: SGHRS, YFSETQ. The CDR3 runs 13 residues. The CDR3 sequence: CASRGGSYNEQFF.

V and J are TRBV6-5 and TRBJ2-2; the D call from TCRdb, TRBD2, cannot be confirmed without DNA. Per the germline V gene, CDR1 is MNHEY and CDR2 is SVGAGI. The CDR3 totals 13 residues. The CDR3 loop reads CASSNSGTGELFF.

The CDR3 sequence is CASSYFQSYEQYF. V gene TRBV6-6 combines with J gene TRBJ2-7. Germline lookup yields CDR1 MNHNY and CDR2 SVGAGI (reference sequence). This CDR3 contains 13 residues.

V usage is TRBV29-1 and J usage is TRBJ1-1; without DNA, the TCRdb call of TRBD1 cannot be checked. The CDR3 sequence is 12 residues long. Germline CDR1 SQVTM, CDR2 ANQGSEA. This CDR3 is CSAEGQGASAFF.

The J gene is TRBJ2-7, the V gene TRBV6-1. The CDR3 is 12 residues long. Germline V CDR1 and CDR2: MNHNS, SASEGT. CDR3 amino acids: CASSVGSYEQYF.

The chain combines TRBV5-5 with TRBJ2-7; checking the TCRdb D call of TRBD1 is not possible without DNA. CDR3 length: 13 residues. Germline CDR1 reads SGHKS; CDR2 reads YYEKEE (reference sequence). The CDR3 loop is CASSLVTDYEQYF.

V is TRBV27 and J is TRBJ1-1. Germline V gene lookup returns CDR1 MNHEY and CDR2 SMNVEV (reference sequence). The CDR3 covers 13 residues. This CDR3 is CASSWGENTEAFF.

V is TRBV29-1 and J is TRBJ2-1; the D call from TCRdb, TRBD1, cannot be confirmed without DNA. Germline CDR1 and CDR2: SQVTM and ANQGSEA. This CDR3 is built from 13 residues. The CDR3 sequence: CSVRTDSYNEQFF.

The chain joins TRBV7-9 to TRBJ2-7; absent DNA, TCRdb's TRBD2 call cannot be checked. Germline assignment: CDR1 SEHNR and CDR2 FQNEAQ (reference sequence). The CDR3 extends over 16 amino acids. This CDR3 reads CASSYGLAGVTYEQYF. Full variable domain (outside the CDR3, taken from reference TRBV7-9 and TRBJ2-7): DTGVSQNPRHKITKRGQNVTFRCDPISEHNRLYWYRQTLGQGPEFLTYFQNEAQLEKSRLLSDRFSAERPKGSFSTLEIQRTEQGDSAMYLCASSYGLAGVTYEQYFGPGTRLTVT.

The chain carries TRBV23-1 and TRBJ2-3; without DNA, the TCRdb call of TRBD1 cannot be checked. TRBV23-1 is an ORF, with its function uncertain. This CDR3 region has 18 residues. The CDR3 here is CASSPDYRGPISLDTQYF.

This chain uses TRBV7-3 with TRBJ1-1; the D call from TCRdb, TRBD1, cannot be confirmed without DNA. Germline V gives CDR1 SGHTA, CDR2 FQGTGA. There are 13 residues in the CDR3. The CDR3 sequence: CASSLGAFTEAFF.

The CDR3 here is CASSPYSGSTSGELFF. The rearrangement joins TRBV7-2 to TRBJ2-2. There are 16 residues in the CDR3. The V gene's germline CDR1 is SGHTA and CDR2 FQGNSA.

The genes are TRBV7-9 and TRBJ1-1; TCRdb's assignment of TRBD1 cannot be checked, as there is no DNA. Germline V gene sequence: CDR1 SEHNR, CDR2 FQNEAQ (reference sequence). This CDR3 has 15 residues. This CDR3 reads CASSPTGWVNTEAFF.

This rearrangement joins TRBV5-1 to TRBJ1-1; lacking DNA, the TRBD1 call made by TCRdb goes unchecked. The CDR3 covers 15 residues. The germline V gene has CDR1 SGHRS and CDR2 YFSETQ. CDR3 in amino acids: CASSLYTGNELQPFF.

The J gene is TRBJ2-3, the V gene TRBV11-2. Per the germline V gene, CDR1 is SGHAT and CDR2 is FQNNGV. CDR3 length: 15 amino acids. CDR3 in amino acids: CASSLEGNPSDTQYF.

The chain joins TRBV13 to TRBJ2-3; TCRdb indicates TRBD2, and absent DNA this call remains unverified. This CDR3 has 16 amino acids. Germline assignment: CDR1 PRHDT and CDR2 FYEKMQ (reference sequence). CDR3 in amino acids: CASSSQTSGSTDTQYF. Full variable domain (outside the CDR3, taken from reference TRBV13 and TRBJ2-3): AAGVIQSPRHLIKEKRETATLKCYPIPRHDTVYWYQQGPGQDPQFLISFYEKMQSDKGSIPDRFSAQQFSDYHSELNMSSLELGDSALYFCASSSQTSGSTDTQYFGPGTRLTVL.

J is TRBJ1-2 and V is TRBV7-2; absent DNA, TCRdb's TRBD1 call cannot be checked. The germline V gene encodes CDR1 SGHTA and CDR2 FQGNSA. The CDR3 is 14 amino acids. CDR3 region: CASSLGGVQNGYTF.

V usage is TRBV6-4 and J usage is TRBJ2-3; absent DNA, TCRdb's TRBD2 call cannot be checked. The V gene's germline CDR1 is MRHNA and CDR2 SNTAGT. The CDR3 covers 14 residues. The CDR3 sequence is CASSEDPGADTQYF.

V and J are TRBV7-9 and TRBJ2-1. The germline gives CDR1 SEHNR, CDR2 FQNEAQ (reference sequence). This CDR3 comprises 13 residues. The chain's CDR3 is CASSLDGHNEQFF.

The V gene is TRBV4-3, the J gene TRBJ1-5; the TCRdb D gene call, TRBD1, has no DNA to confirm it. Germline assignment: CDR1 LGHNA and CDR2 YSLEER. The CDR3 runs 16 residues. The CDR3 protein is CASSQDFRGGNQPQHF.

The V gene is TRBV29-1, the J gene TRBJ2-1; TCRdb designates TRBD2, a call that cannot be tested without DNA. The CDR3 length is 13 residues. The germline gives CDR1 SQVTM, CDR2 ANQGSEA. The CDR3: CSARLALYNEQFF.